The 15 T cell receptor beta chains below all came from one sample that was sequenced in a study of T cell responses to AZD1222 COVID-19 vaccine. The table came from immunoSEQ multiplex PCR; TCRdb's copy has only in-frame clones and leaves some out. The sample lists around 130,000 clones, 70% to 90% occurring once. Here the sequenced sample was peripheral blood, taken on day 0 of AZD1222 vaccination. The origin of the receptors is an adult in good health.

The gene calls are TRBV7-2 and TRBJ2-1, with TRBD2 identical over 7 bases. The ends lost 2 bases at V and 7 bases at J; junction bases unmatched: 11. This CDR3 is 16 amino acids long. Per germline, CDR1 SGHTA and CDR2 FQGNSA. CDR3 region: CASSLLPGLGWNEQFF. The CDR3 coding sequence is TGTGCCAGCAGCTTACTTCCCGGACTAGGATGGAATGAGCAGTTCTTC.

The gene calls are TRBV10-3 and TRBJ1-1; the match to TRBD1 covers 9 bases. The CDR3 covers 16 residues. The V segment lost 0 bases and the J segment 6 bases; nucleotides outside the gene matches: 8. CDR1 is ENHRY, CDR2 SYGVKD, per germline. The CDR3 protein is CAISESSTQGAAEAFF. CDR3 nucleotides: TGTGCCATCAGTGAGTCGTCAACACAGGGGGCGGCTGAAGCTTTCTTT.

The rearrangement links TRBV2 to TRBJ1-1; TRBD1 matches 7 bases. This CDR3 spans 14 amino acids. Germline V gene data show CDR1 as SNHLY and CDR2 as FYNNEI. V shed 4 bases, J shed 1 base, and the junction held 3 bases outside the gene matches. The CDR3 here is CASSAQGGNTEAFF. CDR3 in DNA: TGTGCCAGCAGTGCGCAGGGGGGGAACACTGAAGCTTTCTTT. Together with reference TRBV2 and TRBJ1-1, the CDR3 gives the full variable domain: EPEVTQTPSHQVTQMGQEVILRCVPISNHLYFYWYRQILGQKVEFLVSFYNNEISEKSEIFDDQFSVERPDGSNFTLKIRSTKLEDSAMYFCASSAQGGNTEAFFGQGTRLTVV.

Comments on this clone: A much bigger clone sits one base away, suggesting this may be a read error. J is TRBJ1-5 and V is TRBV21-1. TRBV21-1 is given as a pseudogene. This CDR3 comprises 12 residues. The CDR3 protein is CASSERNQPQHF. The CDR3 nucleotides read TGTGCCAGCAGCGAGCGCAATCAGCCCCAGCATTTT.

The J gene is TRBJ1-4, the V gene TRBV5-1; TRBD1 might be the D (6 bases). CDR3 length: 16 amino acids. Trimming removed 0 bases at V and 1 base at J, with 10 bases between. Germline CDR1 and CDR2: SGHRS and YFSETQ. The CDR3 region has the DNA TGCGCCAGCAGCTTGGCACAGGGTCGAACTAATGAAAAACTGTTTTTT. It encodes CASSLAQGRTNEKLFF.

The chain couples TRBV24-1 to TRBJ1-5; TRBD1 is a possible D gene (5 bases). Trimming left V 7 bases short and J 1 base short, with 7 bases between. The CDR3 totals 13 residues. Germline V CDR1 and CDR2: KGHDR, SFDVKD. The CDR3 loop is CATRGGSNQPQHF. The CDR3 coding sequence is TGTGCCACCAGGGGGGGAAGCAATCAGCCCCAGCATTTT.

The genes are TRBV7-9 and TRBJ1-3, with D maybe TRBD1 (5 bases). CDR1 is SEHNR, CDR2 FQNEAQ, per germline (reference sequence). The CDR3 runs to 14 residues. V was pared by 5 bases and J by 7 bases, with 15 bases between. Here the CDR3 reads CASSPTERRNTIYF. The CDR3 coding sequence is TGTGCCAGCAGCCCGACAGAAAGGAGGAACACCATATATTTT.

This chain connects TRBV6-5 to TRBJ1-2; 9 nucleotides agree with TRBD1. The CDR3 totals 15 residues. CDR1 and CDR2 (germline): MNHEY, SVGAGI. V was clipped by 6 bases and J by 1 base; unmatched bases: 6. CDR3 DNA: TGTGCCAGCAGCCGGAGACAGGGGGTTAACTATGGCTACACCTTC. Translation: CASSRRQGVNYGYTF.

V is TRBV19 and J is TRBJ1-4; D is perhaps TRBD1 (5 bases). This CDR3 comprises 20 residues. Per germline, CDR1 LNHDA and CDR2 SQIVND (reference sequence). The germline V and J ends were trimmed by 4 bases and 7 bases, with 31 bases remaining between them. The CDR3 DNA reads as TGTGCCAGTAGTAACCCCCCTTCAGGGATATTAATGATGGCGGGTGAAAAACTGTTTTTT. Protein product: CASSNPPSGILMMAGEKLFF.

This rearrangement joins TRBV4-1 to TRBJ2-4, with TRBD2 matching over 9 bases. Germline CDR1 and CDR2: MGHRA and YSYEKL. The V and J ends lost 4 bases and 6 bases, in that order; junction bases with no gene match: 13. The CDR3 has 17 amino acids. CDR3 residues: CASSPLLGLAIRNIQYF. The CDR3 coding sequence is TGCGCCAGCAGCCCCCTGTTAGGACTAGCGATTAGAAACATTCAGTACTTC.

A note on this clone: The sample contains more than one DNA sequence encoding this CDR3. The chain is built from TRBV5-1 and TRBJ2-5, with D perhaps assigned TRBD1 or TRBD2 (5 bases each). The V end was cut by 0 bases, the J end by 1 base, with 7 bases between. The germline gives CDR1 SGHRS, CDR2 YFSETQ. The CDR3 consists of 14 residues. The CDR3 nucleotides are TGCGCCAGCAGCTTGGGTGGGGGCCAAGAGACCCAGTACTTC. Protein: CASSLGGGQETQYF. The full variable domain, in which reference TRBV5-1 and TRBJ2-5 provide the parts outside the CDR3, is KAGVTQTPRYLIKTRGQQVTLSCSPISGHRSVSWYQQTPGQGLQFLFEYFSETQRNKGNFPGRFSGRQFSNSRSEMNVSTLELGDSALYLCASSLGGGQETQYFGPGTRLLVL.

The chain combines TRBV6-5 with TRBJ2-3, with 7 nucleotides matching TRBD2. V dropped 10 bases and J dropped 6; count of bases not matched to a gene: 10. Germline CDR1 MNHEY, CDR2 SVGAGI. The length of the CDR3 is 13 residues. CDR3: CATCPRGSDTQYF. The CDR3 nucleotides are TGTGCCACCTGTCCGCGGGGGTCGGATACGCAGTATTTT.

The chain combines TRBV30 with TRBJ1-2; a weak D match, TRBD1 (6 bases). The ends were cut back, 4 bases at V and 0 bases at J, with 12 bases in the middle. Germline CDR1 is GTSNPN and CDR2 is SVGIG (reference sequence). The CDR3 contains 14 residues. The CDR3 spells CAWTTGRANYGYTF. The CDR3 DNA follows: TGTGCCTGGACTACAGGGCGAGCTAACTATGGCTACACCTTC.

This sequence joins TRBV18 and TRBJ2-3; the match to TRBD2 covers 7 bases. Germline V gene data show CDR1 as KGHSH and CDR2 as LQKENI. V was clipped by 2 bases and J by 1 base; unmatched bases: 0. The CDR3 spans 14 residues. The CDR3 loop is CASSPSGGTDTQYF. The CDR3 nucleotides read TGTGCCAGCTCACCAAGCGGGGGCACAGATACGCAGTATTTT. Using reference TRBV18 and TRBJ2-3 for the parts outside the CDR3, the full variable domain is NAGVMQNPRHLVRRRGQEARLRCSPMKGHSHVYWYRQLPEEGLKFMVYLQKENIIDESGMPKERFSAEFPKEGPSILRIQQVVRGDSAAYFCASSPSGGTDTQYFGPGTRLTVL.

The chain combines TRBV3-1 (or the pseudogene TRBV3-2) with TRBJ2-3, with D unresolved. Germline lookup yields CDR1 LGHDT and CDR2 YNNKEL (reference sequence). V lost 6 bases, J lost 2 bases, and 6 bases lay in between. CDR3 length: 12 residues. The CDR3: CASSSYTDTQYF. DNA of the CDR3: TGTGCCAGCAGTTCGTACACAGATACGCAGTATTTT.